This TCR beta chain emerged from a study of blood T cell repertoires in COVID-19. About the study: T cells, B-cell-depleted T cells, or PBMCs provided the cDNA or gDNA that served as material.

This clone was recorded once. Measured with immunoSEQ multiplex PCR; TCRdb has only the in-frame clones, and not every one. In the table there are 160,000 or so clones, 79% of which are singletons. The CDR3 runs 13 residues. V lost 5 bases and J lost 2, with 9 bases in between. Looked up from germline, CDR1 is KGHSH and CDR2 is LQKENI. This TCR was sampled from a woman aged 55-70 years with COVID-19, enrolled during active disease. J is TRBJ2-5 and V is TRBV18; perhaps TRBD2 as D (6 bases). Sequenced sample: peripheral blood. CDR3 in amino acids: CASSTGLQETQYF. The CDR3 DNA is TGTGCCAGCTCAACAGGACTACAAGAGACCCAGTACTTC. The full variable domain, completed using reference TRBV18 and TRBJ2-5, is NAGVMQNPRHLVRRRGQEARLRCSPMKGHSHVYWYRQLPEEGLKFMVYLQKENIIDESGMPKERFSAEFPKEGPSILRIQQVVRGDSAAYFCASSTGLQETQYFGPGTRLLVL.